One T cell receptor beta chain is described in this entry. Its antigen target is currently unknown. Base-call qualities are not available, and no considerably larger clone is one nucleotide away. TCR CDR3 regions were amplified from genomic DNA by multiplex PCR using the deep immunoSEQ assay. Extracted genomic DNA from each cell subset was spread evenly across all wells of several immunoSEQ 96-well plates, with each plate serving as a replicate. Each replicate PCR for sorted subsets received approximately 220 ng genomic DNA, equal to tens of thousands of T cell genomes. The purified libraries were quantified using a Qubit 3.0 fluorometer, sized with a Bioanalyzer 2100, and then quantified again using the KAPA Library Quantification kit. Each immunoSEQ 96-well plate was sequenced on its own single-read 150-cycle Illumina NextSeq 550 flow cell. In the authors' own workflow: Because only junctional sequences without quality scores were contained in the immunoSEQ output, filtering matching that applied to full-length reads could not be performed. Sequences were annotated with PyIR, a Python wrapper for IgBLAST v1.9, using IMGT germline references to assign V/J genes and CDR3. Any read was removed if the V/J assignment was weak (E-value above 1e-6), the CDR3 was missing, or the read contained stop codons, out-of-frame junctions, or ambiguous translated residues. V3J clonotypes were defined as sequences sharing an identical inferred V gene, J gene, and CDR3 amino acid sequence. Percentage overlap between repertoires was computed as shared unique clonotypes divided by the size of the smaller repertoire. Three approaches were used to assess repertoire richness: RTK rarefaction, the Chao1 estimator, and Recon v2.1 estimates of unobserved clonotypes. OLGA was used to compute generation probabilities for all TCRbeta clonotypes that the gDNA method yielded from a few donors. TCRdb obtained this table from immuneACCESS and retained in-frame rearrangements with V and J assigned. These tables miss some clones; where compared with another copy, unresolved V genes account for less than half of the shortfall, and the remainder is unexplained. That table is the source of V, J and clone size, and D and trimming were worked out from the DNA. The sample table shows more than 2,000,000 clones, and 90% to 95% are seen once. Clones ranked in the top ten supply 0.35% to 0.45% of the sample.

Spanning cysteine to phenylalanine, the CDR3 consists of 12 amino acids. The sequence is cut down to CDR3 DNA, 36 bases in frame from base 1. The junction shows trimming of 2 bases on V and 6 bases on J, plus 6 bases between the germline ends. The germline V gene encodes CDR1 KGHSH and CDR2 LQKENI. The donors were healthy, HIV-negative adults with no recently reported acute infections or vaccinations. All donors were Caucasian adults living in Nashville, Tennessee, USA. CD4+ T cells were enriched by magnetic negative selection; naive cells were then positively selected on CD45RA, and the negative fraction formed the memory subset. After blood collection by leukapheresis, PBMCs were isolated using Ficoll-Histopaque density gradient centrifugation and then cryopreserved in the vapor phase of liquid nitrogen. Purity and quantity of every magnetically sorted T cell population were checked by analytical flow cytometry. Genomic DNA was isolated from every sorted fraction and measured by UV absorbance on a Nanodrop 2000c.

These data are taken from a study of shared clonotypes between healthy human individuals (dated by TCRdb to 2020 to 2021). About the investigation overall: The cohort comprised a couple of women and a few men aged 18 to 49 years. For each donor, three plates each were used for CD4 naive and CD4 memory, two plates were used for CD8 naive, and one plate was used for CD8 memory. To estimate repertoire size and how much clonotypes are shared between individuals, the study performed deep sequencing of blood TCR repertoires from 4 to 6 healthy adults. Different laboratories and diverse techniques were used to prepare libraries and sequence TCR repertoires, to increase sequencing depth and limit assay-specific biases. Per donor, leukapheresis produced somewhere between about 0.94 and 10 billion PBMCs. Findings and caveats that apply to the study as a whole: Because the study included only a small number of donors, the genetic and exposure-history diversity represented was limited. Sampling was limited to blood, and TCR repertoires in tissue likely differ from TCR repertoires in blood. Rarefaction of sorted-subset datasets indicated incomplete sequencing despite the large sequencing depth. Sharing across a few donors was observed for around 5% of naive CD4, 3.5% of naive CD8, about 2.3% of memory CD4, and about 0.38% of memory CD8 clonotypes. Higher generation probabilities were observed for clonotypes shared by all four sorted-subset donors than for non-shared clonotypes. Pairwise subsampling led to the expectation that sequencing depth would affect the degree of clonotype sharing among donors. Naive subsets generally had larger estimated clonotype richness than memory subsets did.

This receptor was identified in a man younger than 35 in good health. Some clones in this sample may be carry-over from other donors' samples. The sample comprised naive CD4+ T cells from PBMCs. What the cell subset or site label conveys for this sample: CD45RA+ positively selected. The rearranged segments are TRBV18 and TRBJ2-3; confidence is insufficient to name the D gene. The DNA reads as follows: TGTGCCAGCTCACCAGGGCTGGATACGCAGTATTTT. This encodes CASSPGLDTQYF.